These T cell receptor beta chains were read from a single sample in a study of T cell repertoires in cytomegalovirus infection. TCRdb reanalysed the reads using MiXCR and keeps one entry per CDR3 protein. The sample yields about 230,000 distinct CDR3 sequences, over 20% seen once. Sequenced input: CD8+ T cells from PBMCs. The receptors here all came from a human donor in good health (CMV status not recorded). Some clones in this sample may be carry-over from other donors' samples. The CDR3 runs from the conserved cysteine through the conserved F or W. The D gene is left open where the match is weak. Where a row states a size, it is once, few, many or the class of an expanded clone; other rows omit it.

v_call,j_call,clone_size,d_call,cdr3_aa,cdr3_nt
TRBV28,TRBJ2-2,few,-,CASSLSAGPNTGELFF,TGTGCCAGCAGTTTAAGTGCAGGGCCGAACACCGGGGAGCTGTTTTTT
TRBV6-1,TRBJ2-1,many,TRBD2,CASSALAGRVNEQFF,TGTGCCAGCAGCGCCTTGGCAGGGAGGGTCAATGAGCAGTTCTTC
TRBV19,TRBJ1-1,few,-,CASSIDGDTEAFF,TGTGCCAGTAGTATCGACGGTGACACTGAAGCTTTCTTT
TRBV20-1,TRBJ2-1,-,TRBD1,CSARDYLTGGLNNEQFF,TGCAGTGCTAGAGACTACCTGACAGGGGGACTTAACAATGAGCAGTTCTTC
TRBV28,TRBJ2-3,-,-,CASTPLSWSSSTDTQYF,TGTGCCAGCACCCCCTTATCTTGGAGTTCTAGCACAGATACGCAGTATTTT
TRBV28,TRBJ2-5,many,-,CASSSPLAEETQYF,TGTGCCAGCAGTTCTCCCTTGGCAGAAGAGACCCAGTACTTC
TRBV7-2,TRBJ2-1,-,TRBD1,CASANRGGYNEQIF,TGTGCCAGCGCTAACAGGGGCGGATACAATGAGCAGATCTTC
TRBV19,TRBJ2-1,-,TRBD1,CASSIWAGGAYNEQFF,TGTGCCAGTAGTATCTGGGCAGGGGGCGCGTACAATGAGCAGTTCTTC
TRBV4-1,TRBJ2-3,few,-,CASSQENPGDSTDTQYF,TGCGCCAGCAGCCAAGAGAATCCCGGGGACAGCACAGATACGCAGTATTTT
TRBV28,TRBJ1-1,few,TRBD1,CASSPADQGEAFF,TGTGCCAGCAGTCCCGCGGATCAGGGGGAGGCTTTCTTT
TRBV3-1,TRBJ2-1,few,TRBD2,CASSPRTSGYEQFF,TGTGCCAGCAGCCCGCGGACTAGCGGGTATGAGCAGTTCTTC
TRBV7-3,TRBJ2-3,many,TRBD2,CASSLIAGGDTQYF,TGTGCCAGCAGCTTAATAGCGGGGGGAGATACGCAGTATTTT
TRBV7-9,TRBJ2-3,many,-,CASSSPLWAADTQYF,TGTGCCAGCAGCTCACCGCTCTGGGCCGCAGATACGCAGTATTTT
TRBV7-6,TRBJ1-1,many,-,CASSLGRASEAFF,TGTGCCAGCAGCTTAGGAAGGGCGAGTGAAGCTTTCTTT
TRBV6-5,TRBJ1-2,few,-,CASSYAGPYGYTF,TGTGCCAGCAGTTACGCAGGGCCCTATGGCTACACCTTC
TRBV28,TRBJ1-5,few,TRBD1,CASSNRGRSNQPQHF,TGTGCCAGCAGCAACAGGGGTAGGAGCAATCAGCCCCAGCATTTT
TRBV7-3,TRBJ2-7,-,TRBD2,CASSLLAGGPYEQYF,TGTGCCAGCAGCTTATTAGCGGGGGGGCCCTACGAGCAGTACTTC
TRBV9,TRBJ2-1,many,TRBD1,CASSDEFGTAPLGEQFF,TGTGCCAGCAGCGACGAATTCGGGACAGCCCCTTTGGGTGAGCAGTTCTTC
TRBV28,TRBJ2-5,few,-,CASSPLEGGETQYF,TGTGCCAGCAGTCCCCTGGAGGGTGGGGAGACCCAGTACTTC
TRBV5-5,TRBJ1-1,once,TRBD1,CASSGDRGGPEAFF,TGTGCCAGCAGCGGGGACAGGGGGGGACCTGAAGCTTTCTTT
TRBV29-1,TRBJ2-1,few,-,CSVDLYNEQFF,TGCAGCGTTGATCTCTACAATGAGCAGTTCTTC
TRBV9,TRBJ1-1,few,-,CASSLQGDLNTEAFF,TGTGCCAGCAGCTTACAGGGCGATTTAAACACTGAAGCTTTCTTT
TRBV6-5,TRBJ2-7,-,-,CASSYIPSSYEQYF,TGTGCCAGCAGTTACATTCCTAGCTCCTACGAGCAGTACTTC
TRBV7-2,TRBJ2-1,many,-,CASSFRVRSSYNEQFF,TGTGCCAGCAGCTTCCGTGTACGGAGCTCCTACAATGAGCAGTTCTTC
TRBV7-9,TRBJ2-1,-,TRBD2,CASSLESLRGSSYNEQFF,TGTGCCAGCAGCTTAGAGAGTCTGCGGGGGAGCTCCTACAATGAGCAGTTCTTC
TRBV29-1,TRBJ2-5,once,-,CSVPRGMDQETQYF,TGCAGCGTCCCGAGAGGGATGGACCAAGAGACCCAGTACTTC
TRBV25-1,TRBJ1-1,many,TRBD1,CASSRRQGAANTEAFF,TGTGCCAGCAGTCGACGACAGGGGGCTGCGAACACTGAAGCTTTCTTT
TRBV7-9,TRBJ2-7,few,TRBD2,CASSPVGGGAYEQYF,TGTGCCAGCAGCCCGGTGGGCGGGGGAGCCTACGAGCAGTACTTC
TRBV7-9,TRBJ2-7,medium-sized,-,CASSLSHEYEQYF,TGTGCCAGCAGCTTATCCCACGAATACGAGCAGTACTTC
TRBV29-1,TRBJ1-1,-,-,CSVASNTEAFF,TGCAGCGTTGCGTCAAACACTGAAGCTTTCTTT
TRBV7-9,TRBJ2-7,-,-,CASSSGWYEQYF,TGTGCCAGCAGTTCTGGTTGGTACGAGCAGTACTTC
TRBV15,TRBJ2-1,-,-,CATSRIYNEQFF,TGTGCCACCAGCAGAATCTACAATGAGCAGTTCTTC
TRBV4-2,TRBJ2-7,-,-,CASSRNALRYEQYF,TGTGCCAGCAGCCGAAATGCCCTTCGGTACGAGCAGTACTTC
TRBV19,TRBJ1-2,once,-,CDSSPGELLLNTF,TGTGACAGTAGTCCAGGGGAATTACTCCTAAACACCTTC
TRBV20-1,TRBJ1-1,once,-,CSARIGTEAFF,TGCAGTGCTAGAATTGGCACTGAAGCTTTCTTT
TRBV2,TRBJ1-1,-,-,CASNGWDTEAFF,TGTGCCAGCAACGGTTGGGACACTGAAGCTTTCTTT
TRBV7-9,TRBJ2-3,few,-,CASTSGTPPRTQYF,TGTGCCAGCACCTCCGGGACTCCTCCCCGGACGCAGTATTTT
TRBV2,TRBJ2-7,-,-,CASTRDPEQYF,TGTGCCTCTACGAGGGATCCCGAGCAGTACTTC
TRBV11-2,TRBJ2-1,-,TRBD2,CASSPHQRTSDEQFF,TGTGCCAGCAGCCCACATCAACGGACTAGCGACGAGCAGTTCTTC
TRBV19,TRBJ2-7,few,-,CASSIGGGSYEQYF,TGTGCCAGTAGTATAGGAGGGGGTTCCTACGAGCAGTACTTC
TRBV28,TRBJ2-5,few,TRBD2,CASSFGVAGLQETQYF,TGTGCCAGCAGTTTTGGCGTAGCGGGGTTACAAGAGACCCAGTACTTC
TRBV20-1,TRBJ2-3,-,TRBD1,CSARVRLRTGPTDTQYF,TGCAGTGCTAGAGTGAGGTTGAGGACAGGTCCCACAGATACGCAGTATTTT
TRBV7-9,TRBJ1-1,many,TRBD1,CASSDKSRQGTNTEAFF,TGTGCCAGCAGCGACAAGTCCCGACAGGGGACGAACACTGAAGCTTTCTTT
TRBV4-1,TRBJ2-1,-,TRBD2,CASSQGVAGEYNEQFF,TGCGCCAGCAGCCAGGGCGTAGCGGGGGAGTACAATGAGCAGTTCTTC
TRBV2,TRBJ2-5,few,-,CASSEVVAGETQYF,TGTGCCAGCAGTGAAGTTGTAGCAGGAGAGACCCAGTACTTC
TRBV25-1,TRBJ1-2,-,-,CASSVPLRGGRGGYTF,TGTGCCAGCAGTGTGCCTCTCCGGGGCGGGAGAGGTGGCTACACCTTC
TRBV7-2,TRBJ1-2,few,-,CASRTGGEGYTF,TGTGCCAGCAGAACGGGTGGGGAAGGCTACACCTTC
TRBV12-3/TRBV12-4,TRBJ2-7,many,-,CASSSITGPTDYEQYF,TGTGCCAGCAGTTCGATAACCGGCCCCACGGACTACGAGCAGTACTTC
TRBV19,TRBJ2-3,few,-,CASSIGTGSADTQYF,TGTGCCAGTAGTATCGGAACAGGCTCCGCAGATACGCAGTATTTT
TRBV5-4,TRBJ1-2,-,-,CASSLGGAASYGYTF,TGTGCCAGCAGCTTAGGAGGGGCCGCTAGCTATGGCTACACCTTC
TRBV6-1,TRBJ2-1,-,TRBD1,CASSELGQGAHEQFF,TGTGCCAGCAGTGAACTGGGACAGGGGGCGCATGAGCAGTTCTTC